This T cell receptor beta chain was retrieved from a study of blood T cell repertoires in COVID-19. In the study overall: Acute-phase and convalescent COVID-19 samples originated in the United States, Italy and Spain.

Assay used: immunoSEQ multiplex PCR; TCRdb lists only in-frame clones, some missing. The table has about 73,000 clones, approximately 84% seen once. CDR1 and CDR2 from the germline V gene are SGHRS and YFSETQ. The CDR3 length is 14 residues. V shed 0 bases and J shed 4 bases, with 9 bases lying between them. Material: peripheral blood. This receptor was obtained from a human donor in a cohort sampled during active COVID-19. This chain uses TRBV5-1 with TRBJ2-3; D may be TRBD1 (5 bases). The DNA for the CDR3 is TGCGCCAGCAGCTTGGCTGGGGCGGCAGATACGCAGTATTTT. Residues: CASSLAGAADTQYF.